Presented here are 15 T cell receptor beta chains from one specimen sequenced in a study of blood T cell repertoires in COVID-19. Only in-frame clones appear in the TCRdb table, and some are missing; sequencing was by immunoSEQ multiplex PCR. The sample records 180,000 or so clones, approximately 84% being singletons. Sequenced material: peripheral blood. These receptors all come from a human donor with acute or convalescent COVID-19. The donor label of this sample is uncertain.

The rearrangement links TRBV21-1 to TRBJ2-7; the D segment call TRBD1 is taken from the table without a DNA check. TRBV21-1 is a known pseudogene. The CDR3 is 14 residues long. CDR3 sequence (DNA): TGTGCCAGCAGGAAACCTTCTGGGCGCTACGAGCAGTACTTC. Translation gives CASRKPSGRYEQYF.

This chain joins TRBV21-1 and TRBJ1-5; the DNA was not compared with TRBD1, the D call given in the table. TRBV21-1 is assigned pseudogene status. The CDR3 sequence is 15 residues long. In DNA form, the CDR3 reads TGTGCCAGCAGCAAAGCGGGGAAGACAGATCAGCCCCAGCATTTT. This codes for CASSKAGKTDQPQHF.

V usage is TRBV7-3 and J usage is TRBJ1-1; no clear D gene. The V and J ends lost 6 bases and 1 base respectively, with 12 bases between them. This CDR3 is built from 14 residues. The germline V gene encodes CDR1 SGHTA and CDR2 FQGTGA. The CDR3 loop is CASSLVGPNTEAFF. CDR3 in DNA: TGTGCCAGCAGTTTGGTTGGCCCGAACACTGAAGCTTTCTTT.

The genes are TRBV27 and TRBJ2-7, with D maybe TRBD2 (6 bases). The CDR3 sequence is 15 residues long. Germline loops: CDR1 MNHEY, CDR2 SMNVEV (reference sequence). V was clipped by 5 bases and J by 4 bases, with 18 bases between them. In DNA, the CDR3 is TGTGCCAGCAGTCTCAAACCGGGACTTTTATACGAGCAGTACTTC. It translates to CASSLKPGLLYEQYF.

This chain links TRBV4-2 with TRBJ1-5; D uncertain. The CDR3 runs to 14 residues. Germline V CDR1 and CDR2: LGHNA, YNFKEQ. Trimming stripped 0 bases from V and 9 bases from J, with 12 bases between. CDR3 DNA sequence: TGTGCCAGCAGCCAAGAAATGCTCGAGGGGCCCCAGCATTTT. Protein product: CASSQEMLEGPQHF.

The chain couples TRBV27 to TRBJ1-4; 9 bases are shared with TRBD1. Germline CDR1 MNHEY, CDR2 SMNVEV (reference sequence). This CDR3 region has 15 residues. After removal of 5 bases from V and 7 bases from J, the junction contained 8 bases not matched to a gene. In nucleotides, the CDR3 is TGTGCCAGCAGTCGCCTCGGGACAGGGAGTGAAAAACTGTTTTTT. Protein product: CASSRLGTGSEKLFF. Together with reference TRBV27 and TRBJ1-4, the CDR3 gives the full variable domain: EAQVTQNPRYLITVTGKKLTVTCSQNMNHEYMSWYRQDPGLGLRQIYYSMNVEVTDKGDVPEGYKVSRKEKRNFPLILESPSPNQTSLYFCASSRLGTGSEKLFFGSGTQLSVL.

This clone occurred a few times. J is TRBJ2-7 and V is TRBV6-6; 9 positions agree with TRBD1. Germline CDR1 is MNHNY and CDR2 is SVGAGI (reference sequence). The trim removed 6 bases at V and 4 bases at J, leaving 4 bases unmatched. The CDR3 totals 13 residues. The CDR3 region is CASRTGQGYEQYF. DNA for the CDR3: TGTGCCAGCAGGACGGGACAGGGATACGAGCAGTACTTC.

The J gene is TRBJ1-1, the V gene TRBV7-9; a possible D gene is TRBD1 (5 bases). The length of the CDR3 is 15 residues. Germline loops: CDR1 SEHNR, CDR2 FQNEAQ (reference sequence). Trimming left V 6 bases short and J 5 bases short, with 19 bases between. The CDR3 loop reads CASRPWGDHGTEAFF. The CDR3 DNA reads TGTGCCAGCAGGCCCTGGGGGGACCACGGGACTGAAGCTTTCTTT.

The rearrangement links TRBV5-1 to TRBJ2-5; TRBD1 matches 9 bases. The germline gives CDR1 SGHRS, CDR2 YFSETQ. This CDR3 has 17 residues. The V segment lost 4 bases and the J segment 4 bases; nucleotides outside the gene matches: 14. The CDR3 DNA follows: TGCGCCAGCAGCGTGGGACAGGGATTTAGTTACGGAGAGACCCAGTACTTC. Encoded protein: CASSVGQGFSYGETQYF.

V and J are TRBV10-3 and TRBJ2-5; TRBD2 aligns across 14 bases. Unmatched junction bases numbered 11, after V lost 10 bases and J lost 4 bases. The V gene's germline CDR1 is ENHRY and CDR2 SYGVKD. This CDR3 contains 16 residues. DNA for the CDR3: TGTGCCACCGGGACTAGCGGGAGTCCTACGGGAGAGACCCAGTACTTC. Protein sequence: CATGTSGSPTGETQYF.

The chain couples TRBV30 to TRBJ1-1, with a weak D call TRBD1 (6 bases). The germline CDR1 and CDR2 sequences are GTSNPN and SVGIG (reference sequence). The V gene lost 4 bases and the J gene lost 1 base, with 28 bases spanning the gap. This CDR3 spans 19 amino acids. CDR3 in amino acids: CAWTPFGGGAGVKNTEAFF. The CDR3 region has the DNA TGTGCCTGGACCCCCTTTGGGGGTGGAGCAGGGGTTAAGAACACTGAAGCTTTCTTT.

The chain joins TRBV11-1 to TRBJ2-7, with 8 bases identical to TRBD1. CDR3 size: 14 residues. V lost 5 bases and J lost 6; bases outside the gene matches: 9. CDR1 and CDR2 (germline): SGHAT, FQDESV (reference sequence). The CDR3 reads CASSPQTGEAEQYF. CDR3 nucleotides: TGTGCCAGCAGCCCCCAGACAGGGGAGGCCGAGCAGTACTTC.

V usage is TRBV7-8 and J usage is TRBJ1-1, with 8 bases lining up with TRBD1. Per germline, CDR1 SGHVS and CDR2 FQNEAQ. The CDR3 covers 13 residues. Trimming took 4 bases from V and 7 from J; bases not matched to a gene: 5. The CDR3 protein is CASSSMTGVEAFF. CDR3 in DNA: TGTGCCAGCAGCTCAATGACAGGGGTTGAAGCTTTCTTT. Full variable domain (remainder filled in from reference TRBV7-8 and TRBJ1-1): GAGVSQSPRYKVAKRGQDVALRCDPISGHVSLFWYQQALGQGPEFLTYFQNEAQLDKSGLPSDRFFAERPEGSVSTLKIQRTQQEDSAVYLCASSSMTGVEAFFGQGTRLTVV.

This clone occurred a few times. This chain joins TRBV2 and TRBJ1-6; D unclear. The V and J ends lost 10 bases and 9 bases respectively, with 22 bases between them. Germline V lookup: CDR1 SNHLY, CDR2 FYNNEI. The CDR3 consists of 15 residues. The CDR3 loop reads CAIKGGGFFGSPLHF. The CDR3 nucleotides read TGTGCCATCAAGGGTGGAGGGTTCTTTGGTTCACCCCTCCACTTT.

The chain links TRBV30 to TRBJ1-5; D might be TRBD1 (6 bases). Germline lookup yields CDR1 GTSNPN and CDR2 SVGIG (reference sequence). The CDR3 is 14 residues long. V was cut by 2 bases and J by 7 bases, with 15 bases left in between. The CDR3 loop reads CAWSPGGGAQPQHF. Here the CDR3 DNA reads TGTGCCTGGAGTCCAGGAGGGGGGGCGCAGCCCCAGCATTTT.